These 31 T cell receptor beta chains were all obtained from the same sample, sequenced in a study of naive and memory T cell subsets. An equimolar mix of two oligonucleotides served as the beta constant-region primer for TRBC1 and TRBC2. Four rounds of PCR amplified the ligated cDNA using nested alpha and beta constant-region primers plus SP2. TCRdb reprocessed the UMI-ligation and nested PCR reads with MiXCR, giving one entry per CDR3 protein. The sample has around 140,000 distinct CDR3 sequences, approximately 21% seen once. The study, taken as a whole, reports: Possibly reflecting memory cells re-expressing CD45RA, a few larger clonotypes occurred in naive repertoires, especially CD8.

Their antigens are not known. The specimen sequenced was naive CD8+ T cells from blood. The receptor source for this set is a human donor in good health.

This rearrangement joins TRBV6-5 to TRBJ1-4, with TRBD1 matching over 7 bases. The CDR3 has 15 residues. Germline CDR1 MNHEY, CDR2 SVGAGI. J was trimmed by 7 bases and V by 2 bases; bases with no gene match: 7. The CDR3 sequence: CASSYLTQGTEKLFF. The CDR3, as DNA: TGTGCCAGCAGTTACCTGACACAGGGGACTGAAAAACTGTTTTTT.

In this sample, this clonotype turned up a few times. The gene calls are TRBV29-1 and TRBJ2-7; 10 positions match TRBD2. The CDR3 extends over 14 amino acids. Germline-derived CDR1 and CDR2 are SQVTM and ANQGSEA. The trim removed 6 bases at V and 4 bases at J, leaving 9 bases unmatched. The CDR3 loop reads CSVTRPSGSYEQYF. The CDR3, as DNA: TGCAGCGTCACGCGGCCTAGCGGGAGTTACGAGCAGTACTTC.

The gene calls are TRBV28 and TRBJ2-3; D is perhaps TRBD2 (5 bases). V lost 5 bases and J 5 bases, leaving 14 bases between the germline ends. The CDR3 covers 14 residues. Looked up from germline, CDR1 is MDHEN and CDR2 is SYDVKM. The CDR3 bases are TGTGCCAGCAGTCAAGCGGACCTGGGAGATACGCAGTATTTT. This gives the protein CASSQADLGDTQYF. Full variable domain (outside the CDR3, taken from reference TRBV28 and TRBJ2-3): DVKVTQSSRYLVKRTGEKVFLECVQDMDHENMFWYRQDPGLGLRLIYFSYDVKMKEKGDIPEGYSVSREKKERFSLILESASTNQTSMYLCASSQADLGDTQYFGPGTRLTVL.

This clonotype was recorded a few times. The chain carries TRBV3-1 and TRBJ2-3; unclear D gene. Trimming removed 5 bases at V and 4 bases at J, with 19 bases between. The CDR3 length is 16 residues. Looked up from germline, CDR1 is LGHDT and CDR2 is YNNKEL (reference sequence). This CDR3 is CASSTPLGPGADTQYF. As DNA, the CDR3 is TGTGCCAGCAGCACCCCCCTCGGACCTGGGGCAGATACGCAGTATTTT.

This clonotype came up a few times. The CDR3 reads CASSFGPDSPYEQYF. CDR3 DNA sequence: TGTGCCAGCAGTTTTGGGCCCGACAGCCCCTACGAGCAGTACTTC. The chain has TRBV27 and TRBJ2-7; possible D gene TRBD1, 5 bases. V lost 3 bases and J 2 bases, leaving 14 bases between the germline ends. Germline V gene sequence: CDR1 MNHEY, CDR2 SMNVEV (reference sequence). There are 15 residues in the CDR3.

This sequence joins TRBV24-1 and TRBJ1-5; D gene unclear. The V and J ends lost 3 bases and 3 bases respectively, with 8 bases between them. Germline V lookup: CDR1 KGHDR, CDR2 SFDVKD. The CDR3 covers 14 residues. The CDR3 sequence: CATSDGSSNQPQHF. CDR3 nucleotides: TGTGCCACCAGTGATGGATCATCCAATCAGCCCCAGCATTTT.

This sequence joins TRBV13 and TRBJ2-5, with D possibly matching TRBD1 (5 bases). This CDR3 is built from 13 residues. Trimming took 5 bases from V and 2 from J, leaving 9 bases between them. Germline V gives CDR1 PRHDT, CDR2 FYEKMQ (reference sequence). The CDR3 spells CASSGDRQETQYF. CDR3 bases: TGTGCCAGCAGCGGTGACAGACAAGAGACCCAGTACTTC.

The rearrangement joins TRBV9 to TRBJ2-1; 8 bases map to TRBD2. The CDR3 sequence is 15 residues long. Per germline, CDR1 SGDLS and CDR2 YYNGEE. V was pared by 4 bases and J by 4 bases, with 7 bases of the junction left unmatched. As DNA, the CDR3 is TGTGCCAGCAGCTCGAGCGGGAGCGGTTACAATGAGCAGTTCTTC. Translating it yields CASSSSGSGYNEQFF. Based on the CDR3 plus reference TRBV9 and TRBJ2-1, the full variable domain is DSGVTQTPKHLITATGQRVTLRCSPRSGDLSVYWYQQSLDQGLQFLIQYYNGEERAKGNILERFSAQQFPDLHSELNLSSLELGDSALYFCASSSSGSGYNEQFFGPGTRLTVL.

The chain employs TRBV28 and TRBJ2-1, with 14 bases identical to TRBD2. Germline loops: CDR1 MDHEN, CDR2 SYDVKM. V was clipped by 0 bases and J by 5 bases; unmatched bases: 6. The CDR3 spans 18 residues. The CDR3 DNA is TGTGCCAGCAGTTTATGGGGACTAGCGGGAGAAGGGGACAATGAGCAGTTCTTC. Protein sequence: CASSLWGLAGEGDNEQFF.

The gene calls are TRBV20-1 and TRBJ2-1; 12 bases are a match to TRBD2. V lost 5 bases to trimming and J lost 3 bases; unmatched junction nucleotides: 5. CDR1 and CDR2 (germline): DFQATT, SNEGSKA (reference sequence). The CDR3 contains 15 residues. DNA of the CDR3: TGCAGTGCTGATAAGGGACTAGCGGGCTACAATGAGCAGTTCTTC. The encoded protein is CSADKGLAGYNEQFF.

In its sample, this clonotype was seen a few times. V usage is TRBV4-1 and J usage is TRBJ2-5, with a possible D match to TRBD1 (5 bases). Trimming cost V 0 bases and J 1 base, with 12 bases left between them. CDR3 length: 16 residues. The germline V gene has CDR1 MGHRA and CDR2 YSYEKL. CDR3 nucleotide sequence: TGCGCCAGCAGCCAAGAGCCAGGGCGAATCCAAGAGACCCAGTACTTC. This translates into CASSQEPGRIQETQYF.

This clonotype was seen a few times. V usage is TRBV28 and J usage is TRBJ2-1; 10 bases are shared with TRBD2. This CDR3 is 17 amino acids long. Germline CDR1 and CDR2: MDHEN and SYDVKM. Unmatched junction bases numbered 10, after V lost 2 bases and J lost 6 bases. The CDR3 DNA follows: TGTGCCAGCAGTTTAGCGGCTAGCGGGAGTGCCATCAATGAGCAGTTCTTC. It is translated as CASSLAASGSAINEQFF. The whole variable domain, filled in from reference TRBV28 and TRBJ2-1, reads DVKVTQSSRYLVKRTGEKVFLECVQDMDHENMFWYRQDPGLGLRLIYFSYDVKMKEKGDIPEGYSVSREKKERFSLILESASTNQTSMYLCASSLAASGSAINEQFFGPGTRLTVL.

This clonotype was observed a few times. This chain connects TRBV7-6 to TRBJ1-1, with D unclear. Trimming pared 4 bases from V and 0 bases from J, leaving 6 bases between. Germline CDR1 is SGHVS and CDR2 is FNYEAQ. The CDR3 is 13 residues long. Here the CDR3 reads CASSWELNTEAFF. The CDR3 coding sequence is TGTGCCAGCAGCTGGGAGCTGAACACTGAAGCTTTCTTT.

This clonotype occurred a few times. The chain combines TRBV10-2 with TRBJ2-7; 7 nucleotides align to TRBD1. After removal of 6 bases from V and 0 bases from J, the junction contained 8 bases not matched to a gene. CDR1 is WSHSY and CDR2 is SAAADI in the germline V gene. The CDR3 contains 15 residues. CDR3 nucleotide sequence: TGCGCCAGCAGCCCCCGGGACAGTGGCTCCTACGAGCAGTACTTC. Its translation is CASSPRDSGSYEQYF.

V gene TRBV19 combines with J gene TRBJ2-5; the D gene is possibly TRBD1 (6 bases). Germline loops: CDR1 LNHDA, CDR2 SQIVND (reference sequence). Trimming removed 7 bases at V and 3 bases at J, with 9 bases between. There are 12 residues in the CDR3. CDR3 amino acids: CASMGAEETQYF. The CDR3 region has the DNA TGTGCCAGTATGGGGGCGGAAGAGACCCAGTACTTC.

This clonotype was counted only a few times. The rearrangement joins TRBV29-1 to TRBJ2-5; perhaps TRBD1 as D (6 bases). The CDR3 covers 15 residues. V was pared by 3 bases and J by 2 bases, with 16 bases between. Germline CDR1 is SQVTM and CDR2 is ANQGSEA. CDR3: CSVDRVGGAQETQYF. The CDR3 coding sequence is TGCAGCGTTGATCGAGTAGGGGGTGCACAAGAGACCCAGTACTTC.

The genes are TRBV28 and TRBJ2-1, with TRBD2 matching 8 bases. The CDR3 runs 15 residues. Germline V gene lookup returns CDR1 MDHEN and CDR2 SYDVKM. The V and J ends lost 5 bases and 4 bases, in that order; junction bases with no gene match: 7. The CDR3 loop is CASSPRVAGYNEQFF. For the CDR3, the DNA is TGTGCCAGCAGTCCAAGGGTAGCGGGGTACAATGAGCAGTTCTTC.

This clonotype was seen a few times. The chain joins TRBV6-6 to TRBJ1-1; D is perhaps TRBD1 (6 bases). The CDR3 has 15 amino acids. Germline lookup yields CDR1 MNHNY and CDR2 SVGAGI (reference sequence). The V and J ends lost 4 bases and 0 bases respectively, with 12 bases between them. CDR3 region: CASSSGTLVNTEAFF. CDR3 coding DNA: TGTGCCAGCAGTTCCGGGACACTAGTGAACACTGAAGCTTTCTTT.

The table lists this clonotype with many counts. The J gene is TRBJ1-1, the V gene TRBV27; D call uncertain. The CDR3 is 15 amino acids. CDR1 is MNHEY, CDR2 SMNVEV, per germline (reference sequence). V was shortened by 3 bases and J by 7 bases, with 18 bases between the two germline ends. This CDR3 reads CASSLSHTPGVEAFF. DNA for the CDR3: TGTGCCAGCAGTTTGTCCCACACCCCCGGCGTTGAAGCTTTCTTT.

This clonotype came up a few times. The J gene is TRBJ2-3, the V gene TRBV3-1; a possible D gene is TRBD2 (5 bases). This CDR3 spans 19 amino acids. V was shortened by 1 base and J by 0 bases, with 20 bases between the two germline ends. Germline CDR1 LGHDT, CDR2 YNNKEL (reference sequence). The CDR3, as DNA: TGTGCCAGCAGCCAAGGACTAAGGACGCCGGAAACAAGCACAGATACGCAGTATTTT. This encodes CASSQGLRTPETSTDTQYF.

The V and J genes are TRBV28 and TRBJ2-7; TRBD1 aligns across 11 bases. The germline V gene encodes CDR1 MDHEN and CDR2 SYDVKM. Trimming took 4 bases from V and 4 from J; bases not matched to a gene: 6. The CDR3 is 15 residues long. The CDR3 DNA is TGTGCCAGCAGTTACGCCGGGACAGGGGGGTACGAGCAGTACTTC. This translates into CASSYAGTGGYEQYF.

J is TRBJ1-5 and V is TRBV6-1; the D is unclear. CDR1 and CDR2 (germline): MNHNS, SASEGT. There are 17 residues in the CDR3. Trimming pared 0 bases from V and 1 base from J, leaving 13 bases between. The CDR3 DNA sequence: TGTGCCAGCAGTGAAGCGCTGGGTCTTACGAGCAATCAGCCCCAGCATTTT. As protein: CASSEALGLTSNQPQHF.

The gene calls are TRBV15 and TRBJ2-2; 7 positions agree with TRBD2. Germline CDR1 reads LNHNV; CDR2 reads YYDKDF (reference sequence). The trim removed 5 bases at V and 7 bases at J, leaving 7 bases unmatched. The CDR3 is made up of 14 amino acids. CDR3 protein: CATSSLRGDGELFF. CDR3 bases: TGTGCCACCAGCTCCCTTCGGGGGGACGGGGAGCTGTTTTTT. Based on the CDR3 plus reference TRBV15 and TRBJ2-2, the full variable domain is DAMVIQNPRYQVTQFGKPVTLSCSQTLNHNVMYWYQQKSSQAPKLLFHYYDKDFNNEADTPDNFQSRRPNTSFCFLDIRSPGLGDTAMYLCATSSLRGDGELFFGEGSRLTVL.

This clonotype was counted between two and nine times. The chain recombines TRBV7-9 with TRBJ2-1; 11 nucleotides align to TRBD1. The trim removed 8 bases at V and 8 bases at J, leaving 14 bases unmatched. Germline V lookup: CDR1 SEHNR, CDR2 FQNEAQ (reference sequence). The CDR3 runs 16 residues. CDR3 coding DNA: TGTGCCAGCCTCCCAACCGGAGGACAGGGGGCTCATGAGCAGTTCTTC. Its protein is CASLPTGGQGAHEQFF. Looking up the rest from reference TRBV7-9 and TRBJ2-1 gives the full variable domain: DTGVSQNPRHKITKRGQNVTFRCDPISEHNRLYWYRQTLGQGPEFLTYFQNEAQLEKSRLLSDRFSAERPKGSFSTLEIQRTEQGDSAMYLCASLPTGGQGAHEQFFGPGTRLTVL.

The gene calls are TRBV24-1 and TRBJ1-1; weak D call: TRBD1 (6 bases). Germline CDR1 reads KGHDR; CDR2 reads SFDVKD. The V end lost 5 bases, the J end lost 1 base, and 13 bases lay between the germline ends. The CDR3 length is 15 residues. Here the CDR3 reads CATSVQGGANTEAFF. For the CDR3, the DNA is TGTGCCACCAGTGTACAGGGAGGCGCGAACACTGAAGCTTTCTTT.

CDR3 amino acids: CARQGVVGYTF. CDR3 bases: TGTGCCCGGCAGGGGGTTGTTGGCTACACCTTC. J is TRBJ1-2 and V is TRBV30, with TRBD1 matching over 7 bases. Germline trimming cut 8 bases from V and 7 bases from J; bases unmatched to any gene: 7. CDR1 and CDR2 (germline): GTSNPN, SVGIG (reference sequence). The CDR3 extends over 11 amino acids.

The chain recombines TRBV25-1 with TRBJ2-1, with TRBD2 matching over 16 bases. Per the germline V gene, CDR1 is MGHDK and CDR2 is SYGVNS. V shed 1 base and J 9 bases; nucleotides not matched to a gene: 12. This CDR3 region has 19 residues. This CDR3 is CASSESAPGTSGRAGEQFF. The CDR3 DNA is TGTGCCAGCAGTGAATCGGCCCCTGGGACTAGCGGGAGGGCCGGTGAGCAGTTCTTC. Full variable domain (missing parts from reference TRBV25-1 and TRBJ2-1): EADIYQTPRYLVIGTGKKITLECSQTMGHDKMYWYQQDPGMELHLIHYSYGVNSTEKGDLSSESTVSRIRTEHFPLTLESARPSHTSQYLCASSESAPGTSGRAGEQFFGPGTRLTVL.

CDR3 sequence: CASSPPTGTSYNEQFF. Here the CDR3 DNA reads TGTGCCAGCAGTCCACCCACCGGGACTAGTTACAATGAGCAGTTCTTC. The chain has TRBV28 and TRBJ2-1, with 8 bases aligning to TRBD2. V shed 5 bases and J 4 bases; nucleotides not matched to a gene: 10. Germline V gene sequence: CDR1 MDHEN, CDR2 SYDVKM. The CDR3 length is 16 residues.

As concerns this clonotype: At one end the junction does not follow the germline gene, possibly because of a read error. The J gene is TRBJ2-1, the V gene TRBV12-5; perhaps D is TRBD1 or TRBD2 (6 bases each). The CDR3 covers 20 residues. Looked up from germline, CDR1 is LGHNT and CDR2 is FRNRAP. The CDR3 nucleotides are TGTGCTAGTGGGACCCCGGGACACCCGCGAGGGGACTCGATCTCGATTGAGCGGTTCTTC. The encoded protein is CASGTPGHPRGDSISIERFF. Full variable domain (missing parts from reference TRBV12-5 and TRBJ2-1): DARVTQTPRHKVTEMGQEVTMRCQPILGHNTVFWYRQTMMQGLELLAYFRNRAPLDDSGMPKDRFSAEMPDATLATLKIQPSEPRDSAVYFCASGTPGHPRGDSISIERFFGPGTRLTVL.

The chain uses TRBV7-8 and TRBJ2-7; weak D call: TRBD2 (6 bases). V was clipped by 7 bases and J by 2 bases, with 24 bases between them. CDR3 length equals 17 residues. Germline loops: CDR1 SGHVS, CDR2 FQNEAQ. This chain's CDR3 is CASIGFRKSGQTYEQYF. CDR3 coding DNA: TGTGCCAGCATCGGATTTCGAAAGAGCGGGCAAACCTACGAGCAGTACTTC.

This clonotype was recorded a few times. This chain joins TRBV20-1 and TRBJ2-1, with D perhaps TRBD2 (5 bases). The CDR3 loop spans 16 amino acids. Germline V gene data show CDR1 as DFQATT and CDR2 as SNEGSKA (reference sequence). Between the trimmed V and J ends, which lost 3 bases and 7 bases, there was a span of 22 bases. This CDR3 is CSARAPEGRSRNEQFF. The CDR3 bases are TGCAGTGCTAGGGCCCCCGAGGGTCGTAGTAGGAATGAGCAGTTCTTC.